The rows below give T cell receptor beta chains drawn from one sample of a study of beta chain features in type 1 diabetes. Libraries were prepared by immunoSEQ multiplex PCR; TCRdb keeps only in-frame clonotypes and omits some of them. Here the sample spans more than 300,000 clones, roughly 12% being singletons. Material for sequencing was naive CD4+ T cells from blood. These receptor sequences come from a young man in good health. Each CDR3 is given with its conserved first and last residue. A D gene is named only where the DNA matches it firmly. Rows may omit the clone size; those that give it use once, few, many or a size class.

DNA	CDR3	V	J	length	D	size
TGCAGGGCTTCAGGGGAGGGTGGCTACACCTTC	CRASGEGGYTF	TRBV20-1	TRBJ1-2	11	.	few
TGTGCCAGCAGGGGCCCTGGGACCCAGTACTTC	CASRGPGTQYF	TRBV27	TRBJ2-5	11	.	few
TGTGCCAGCGAAGCAGCCCCAGGGAAGCTCAATTCCAATTCACCCCTCCACTTT	CASEAAPGKLNSNSPLHF	TRBV28	TRBJ1-6	18	.	.
TGTGCCAGCAGCGACCCGGGACAGGGTATGAATGGCTACACCTTC	CASSDPGQGMNGYTF	TRBV6-1	TRBJ1-2	15	TRBD1	few
TGTGCCAGCAGTCCAGCTCAGGTAGGGTTCTTC	CASSPAQVGFF	TRBV2	TRBJ2-1	11	.	.
TGTGCCAGCTCACCACCCCCGAGCGGGGGTTACCGATACGAGCAGTACTTC	CASSPPPSGGYRYEQYF	TRBV18	TRBJ2-7	17	TRBD2	few
TGCGCCAGCAGCCAAATGGGGGGGAGTTTGTACGAGCAGTACTTC	CASSQMGGSLYEQYF	TRBV4-3	TRBJ2-7	15	TRBD2	.
TGTGCCTGGAGCAAACTAGCGGGAGTTGCAGATACGCAGTATTTT	CAWSKLAGVADTQYF	TRBV30	TRBJ2-3	15	TRBD2	few
TGTGCCAGCAGCGCCAGTCTAGCGGGAGGGCCCGTATCCTACAATGAGCAGTTCTTC	CASSASLAGGPVSYNEQFF	TRBV9	TRBJ2-1	19	TRBD2	few
TGTGCCAGCAGTTCAGGAGATACGCAGTATTTT	CASSSGDTQYF	TRBV28	TRBJ2-3	11	.	.
TGTGCCAGCAGCTTAAACGGCGGGAGCACAGATACGCAGTATTTT	CASSLNGGSTDTQYF	TRBV7-3	TRBJ2-3	15	.	few
TGTGCCAGCACCGCCGGGACAGGGGCTCCCTACGAGCAGTACTTC	CASTAGTGAPYEQYF	TRBV5-4	TRBJ2-7	15	TRBD1	.
TGTGCCAGTAGTAGCCCGACTAGCGCCGTCAATGAGCAGTTCTTC	CASSSPTSAVNEQFF	TRBV19	TRBJ2-1	15	TRBD2	.